The next 4 T cell receptor beta chains were all read from a single sample in a study of PD-1 blockade in mismatch repair-deficient tumors. Time point reported: approximately 10-day in vitro stimulation with candidate neoantigen peptide 4. No antigen is known for these receptors. Profiling relied on immunoSEQ multiplex PCR, and the TCRdb table lists in-frame clones only, not all of them. The table lists roughly 14,000 clones, around 84% of them singletons. Sequenced here: cells cultured in vitro, sampled from a patient treated with pembrolizumab. These receptors all stem from an adult with mismatch repair-deficient cancer.

The J gene is TRBJ2-5, the V gene TRBV7-3, with 8 bases fitting TRBD1. V shed 5 bases and J 1 base; nucleotides not matched to a gene: 3. Looked up from germline, CDR1 is SGHTA and CDR2 is FQGTGA. The CDR3 contains 14 residues. In DNA form, the CDR3 reads TGTGCCAGCAGCATTGGACAGGGCCAAGAGACCCAGTACTTC. Amino acid sequence: CASSIGQGQETQYF.

The chain carries TRBV30 and TRBJ2-7; 7 nucleotides agree with TRBD1. V was pared by 8 bases and J by 3 bases, with 7 bases of the junction left unmatched. This CDR3 has 12 amino acids. CDR1 is GTSNPN and CDR2 is SVGIG in the germline V gene (reference sequence). Here the CDR3 reads CARDSRGYEQYF. In nucleotides, the CDR3 is TGTGCCCGGGACAGTAGAGGCTACGAGCAGTACTTC.

This rearrangement joins TRBV9 to TRBJ1-2, with TRBD1 matching 10 bases. The CDR3 loop spans 14 amino acids. Germline values: CDR1 SGDLS, CDR2 YYNGEE. V lost 4 bases and J lost 8; bases outside the gene matches: 8. CDR3 sequence: CASSLRTGGHGYTF. DNA for the CDR3: TGTGCCAGCAGCCTGCGGACAGGGGGACACGGCTACACCTTC.

This chain uses TRBV4-1 with TRBJ2-4; D is perhaps TRBD2 (5 bases). Germline V gene lookup returns CDR1 MGHRA and CDR2 YSYEKL. Trimming removed 1 base at V and 0 bases at J, with 19 bases between. This CDR3 spans 19 amino acids. As DNA, the CDR3 is TGCGCCAGCAGCCAAGGACGCGGGCGGGCGCCTCTAGCCAAAAACATTCAGTACTTC. It translates to CASSQGRGRAPLAKNIQYF.